Reported below is one T cell receptor (beta chain). This clone came up a few times. The specificity of this receptor is unknown. Per-base quality was not reported, and no clone a single base away is much larger than it. Read against the paper, the sample's time point label means: about 28 days (+/-7) after the second vaccine dose. Because spike-specific TCR depth and breadth did not differ between the two schedules, AZD1222 recipients who got a second dose at roughly 4 weeks were pooled with those who got a second dose at roughly 12 weeks. Vaccinee samples were obtained from the UK trials COV001 and COV002, which included a single-blind randomized controlled phase 2/3 trial of AZD1222 (ChAdOx1 nCoV-19) in healthy adults. For TCRbeta chain sequencing, PBMC samples from trial participants were taken at day 0 and at day 28 after the second dose. The sample is drawn from a study of T cell responses to AZD1222 COVID-19 vaccine (dated by TCRdb to the early 2020s). Describing the broader study: A total of over 230 trial participants underwent TCR sequencing, of whom around 200 received two doses of AZD1222 and roughly 25 received two doses of the MenACWY control vaccine. Trial participants were enrolled into age subgroups of 18-55, 56-69 and 70-plus years, which contained around 150, 28 and 57 TCR-sequenced participants, respectively. General study outcomes and caveats: The 56-69-year group was small, and its depth increase did not reach significance, likely because of low power. Conclusions about previously exposed vaccinees were limited because only six AZD1222 recipients were SARS-CoV-2 seropositive at baseline. No day 14 peak-response samples were available, so repertoires were characterized only after the peak T cell response. Participants were mostly white British and included more females than males, and it was suggested by the authors that clonal diversity may have been underestimated. Reportedly, almost half of the unique spike-specific TCRs recognized epitopes lying outside the regions that are mutated in the B.1.351 and B.1.1.7 variants. Spike-specific TCR breadth and depth rose significantly after two AZD1222 doses compared with day 0 and with MenACWY recipients. CD4 TCRs associated with the vaccine covered the entire spike protein, and the dominant responses were in regions 160-218 and 743-854.

The CDR3 regions of human TCRbeta chains were analyzed by immunosequencing. The published analysis was carried out like this. Repertoire TCRs were matched against a reference library of SARS-CoV-2-specific TCRs generated with the MIRA antigen-specificity platform. Breadth meant the fraction of unique TCRs that were SARS-CoV-2-associated, whereas depth meant the fraction of total T cells that were SARS-CoV-2-associated. Each spike-specific TCR was assigned to its reactive spike region and to a CD4 or CD8 class using the MIRA data. Log10-transformed breadth and depth values were compared by one-way ANOVA with Sidak's multiple comparisons tests. In its TCRdb copy, this immuneACCESS table keeps in-frame sequences only and misses some clones. Where compared with another copy, unresolved V genes explain less than half of these, and the others have no known cause. The DNA gave D and trimming, while V, J and clone size come from that table. In all, the sample holds 130,000 to 150,000 clones, and around 84% of those were seen once. The ten largest clones add up to over 4.5% of the sample.

The germline V gene encodes CDR1 MNHGY and CDR2 SVAAGI. A distance of 18 bases separates the germline ends of V and J, which lose 2 bases and 5 bases respectively. From cysteine to phenylalanine, the CDR3 is 16 amino acids long. Of all the DNA, just the CDR3 is kept, 48 bases in frame from base 1. The sequence was collected from an adult who received the AZD1222 COVID-19 vaccine. The chain couples TRBV6-9 to TRBJ1-1; TRBD1 could be the D gene, as 5 bases match. Sequencing was performed on peripheral blood, taken 28 days after the second AZD1222 dose. The bases read TGTGCCAGCAGTTATCATTGTTGGGGGGGTACGACTGAAGCTTTCTTT. This sequence encodes CASSYHCWGGTTEAFF.